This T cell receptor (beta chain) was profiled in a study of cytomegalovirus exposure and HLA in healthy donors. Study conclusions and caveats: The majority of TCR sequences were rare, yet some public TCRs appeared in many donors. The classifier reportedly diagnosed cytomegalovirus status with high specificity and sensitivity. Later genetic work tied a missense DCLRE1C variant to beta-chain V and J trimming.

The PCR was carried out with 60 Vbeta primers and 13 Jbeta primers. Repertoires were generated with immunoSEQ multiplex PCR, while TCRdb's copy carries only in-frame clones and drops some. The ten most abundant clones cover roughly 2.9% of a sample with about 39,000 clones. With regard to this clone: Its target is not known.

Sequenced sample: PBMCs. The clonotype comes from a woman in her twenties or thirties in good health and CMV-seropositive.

The CDR3 nucleotides read TGTGCCAGCAGCAGAATTAGCGGCAATGAGCAGTTCTTC. Translating gives CASSRISGNEQFF. The V gene is TRBV6-5, the J gene TRBJ2-1; D may be TRBD2 (6 bases). V lost 6 bases and J 6 bases, leaving 12 bases between the germline ends. The CDR3 sequence is 13 residues long. In germline, CDR1 is MNHEY, CDR2 SVGAGI.